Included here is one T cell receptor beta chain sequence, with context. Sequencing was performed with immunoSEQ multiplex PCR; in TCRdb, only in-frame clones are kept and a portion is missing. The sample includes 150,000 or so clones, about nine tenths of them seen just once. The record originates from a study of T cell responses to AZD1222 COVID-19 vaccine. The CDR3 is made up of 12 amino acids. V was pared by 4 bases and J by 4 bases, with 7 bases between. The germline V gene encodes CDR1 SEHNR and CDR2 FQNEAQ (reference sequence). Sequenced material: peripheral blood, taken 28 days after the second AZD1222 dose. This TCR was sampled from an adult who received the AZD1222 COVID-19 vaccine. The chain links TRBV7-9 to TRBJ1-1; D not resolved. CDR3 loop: CASSSSPTEAFF. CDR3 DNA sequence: TGTGCCAGCAGCTCCTCTCCCACTGAAGCTTTCTTT.